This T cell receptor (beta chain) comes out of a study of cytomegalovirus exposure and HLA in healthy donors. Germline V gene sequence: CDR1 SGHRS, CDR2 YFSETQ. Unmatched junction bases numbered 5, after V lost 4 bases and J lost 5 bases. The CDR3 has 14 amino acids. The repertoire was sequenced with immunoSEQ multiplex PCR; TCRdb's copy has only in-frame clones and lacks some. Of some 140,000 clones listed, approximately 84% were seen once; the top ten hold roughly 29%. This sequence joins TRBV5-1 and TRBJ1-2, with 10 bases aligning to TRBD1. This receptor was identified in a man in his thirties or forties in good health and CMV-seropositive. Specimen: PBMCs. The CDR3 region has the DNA TGCGCCAGCAGCCCAACGGGACAGGGGTATGGCTACACCTTC. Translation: CASSPTGQGYGYTF.